This T cell receptor (beta chain) came from a study of human T cells and chemical hapten exposure. Whole-study findings and limits: TCRs exceeding a frequency of 1 in 1000 stayed unchanged under DPC sensitization.

There are 15 residues in the CDR3. The germline gives CDR1 SGHTA, CDR2 FQGNSA. Between the trimmed V and J ends, which lost 0 bases and 6 bases, there was a span of 11 bases. This clonotype occurred many times. Antigen specificity is unknown. Separate cDNA molecules received unique molecular identifiers, which the library attached to them. As originally analysed: Individual samples carried between roughly 23,224 and 750,000 TCRs, with 85,000 to 100,000 as the median. One entry per CDR3 protein, called by TCRdb with MiXCR from the 5' RACE reads. The V and J calls come from TCRdb's annotation, not from the publication. The table records about 140,000 distinct CDR3 sequences, 3.5% to 5% of them present only once. Whole blood, unfractionated, served as the material for total RNA extraction.

The gene calls are TRBV7-2 and TRBJ1-4; maybe TRBD1 (6 bases). The sequence derives from a female donor in good health. CDR3 in DNA: TGTGCCAGCAGCTTAGCGGGGCCAGGGGATGAAAAACTGTTTTTT. It yields the protein CASSLAGPGDEKLFF.